This T cell receptor beta chain emerged from a study of graft-versus-host responses after intestinal transplantation. About the study: The study gave all recipients anti-thymocyte globulin induction, then tacrolimus and steroids for approximately three years.

Produced via immunoSEQ multiplex PCR; TCRdb's table is partial and in-frame only. The table records over 100,000 clones, 80% to 95% of them present only once. The CDR3 sequence is 15 residues long. V was shortened by 2 bases and J by 2 bases, with 11 bases between the two germline ends. Germline CDR1 and CDR2: LNHNV and YYDKDF (reference sequence). Study findings and constraints: Elevated graft-versus-host to host-versus-graft clonal ratios in allografts were recorded for patients with graft-donor T cell macrochimerism. Recipient marrow showed GvH clones, some seen first in ileum or blood.

Notes on this clone: The antigen is unknown.

The specimen was unstimulated CD4+ T cells sorted from spleen or lymph node cells, collected before intestinal transplant. The V and J genes are TRBV15 and TRBJ2-3; weak D call: TRBD2 (5 bases). The sequence came from a human donor who received an intestinal transplant. CDR3 sequence (DNA): TGTGCCACCAGCAGAAGAGGGAGCTTCACAGATACGCAGTATTTT. This translates into CATSRRGSFTDTQYF.